This T cell receptor (beta chain) appears in the sequencing data of a study of T-cell memory formation after mild COVID-19. Background on the study: There were largely donor-specific TCR clusters. Study-level results: Contracting CD4+ clones sat mainly in CM and EM; CD8+ in EMRA. Memory sampled before infection contained some responding clones, suggesting cross-reactive memory joined.

This clonotype was seen repeatedly, ten times or more. Its specificity is unknown. Barcoded TCR alpha and TCR beta cDNA libraries with UMIs came from 5'RACE using constant-segment primers. MiXCR, run by TCRdb on the 5' RACE reads, gives a single entry per CDR3 protein. The sample contains 130,000 to 150,000 distinct CDR3 sequences, approximately 6% of which appear only once. The sequence was obtained from an adult woman who had mild COVID-19 (a few samples of this study predate the infection). Cell type and time point are not known. The source material was PBMCs or a T cell subset sorted from them (not recorded which).

CDR3 protein: CASSSFPQGEGYTF. CDR3 nucleotides: TGTGCCAGCAGTTCATTCCCACAGGGGGAAGGCTACACCTTC. The chain employs TRBV6-6 and TRBJ1-2; TRBD1 agrees at 8 bases. CDR1 and CDR2 (germline): MNHNY, SVGAGI (reference sequence). V dropped 4 bases and J dropped 8; count of bases not matched to a gene: 9. CDR3 length: 14 amino acids.